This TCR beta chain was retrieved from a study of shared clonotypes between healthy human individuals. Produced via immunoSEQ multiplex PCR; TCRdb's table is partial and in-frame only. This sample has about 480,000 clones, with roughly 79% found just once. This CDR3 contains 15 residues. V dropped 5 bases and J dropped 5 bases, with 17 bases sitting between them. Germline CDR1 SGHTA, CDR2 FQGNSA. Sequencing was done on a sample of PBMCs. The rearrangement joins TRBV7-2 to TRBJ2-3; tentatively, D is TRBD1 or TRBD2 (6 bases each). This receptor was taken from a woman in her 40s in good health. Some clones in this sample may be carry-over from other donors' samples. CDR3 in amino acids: CASSTRGLARDTQYF. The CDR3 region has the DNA TGTGCCAGCAGCACCCGGGGGCTAGCTCGAGATACGCAGTATTTT.